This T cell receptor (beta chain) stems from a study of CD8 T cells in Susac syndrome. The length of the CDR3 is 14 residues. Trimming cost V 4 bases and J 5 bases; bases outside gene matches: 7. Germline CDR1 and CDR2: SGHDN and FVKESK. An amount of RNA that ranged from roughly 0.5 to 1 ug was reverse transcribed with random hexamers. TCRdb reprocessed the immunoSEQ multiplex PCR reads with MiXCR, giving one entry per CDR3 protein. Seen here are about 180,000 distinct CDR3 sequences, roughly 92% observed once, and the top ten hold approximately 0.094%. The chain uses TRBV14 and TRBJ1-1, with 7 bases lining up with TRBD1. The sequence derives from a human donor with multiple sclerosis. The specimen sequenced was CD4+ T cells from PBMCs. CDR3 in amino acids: CASSRQGGGTEAFF. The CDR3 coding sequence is TGTGCCAGCAGCCGACAGGGAGGAGGGACTGAAGCTTTCTTT.